The 31 T cell receptor beta chains below were found in one sample sequenced in a study of control samples from healthy donors and cancer patients. Produced via immunoSEQ multiplex PCR; TCRdb's table is partial and in-frame only. The sample gives about 100,000 clones, roughly 84% of which show up once; 15% to 20% is in the top ten. The sample was blood. The receptors derive from a woman aged 45-65 years in good health.

The chain links TRBV12-3 or TRBV12-4 to TRBJ1-2, with D hard to call. The length of the CDR3 is 11 residues. V lost 3 bases to trimming and J lost 10 bases, with 9 bases between them. The CDR3 region is CASSLSGDYTF. In DNA form, the CDR3 reads TGTGCCAGCAGTTTGTCGGGAGACTACACCTTC.

This chain connects TRBV5-1 to TRBJ2-7; no definite D call. This CDR3 is 14 amino acids long. Germline values: CDR1 SGHRS, CDR2 YFSETQ. V was clipped by 0 bases and J by 2 bases, with 9 bases between them. CDR3 loop: CASSLEHTPYEQYF. The CDR3 coding sequence is TGCGCCAGCAGCTTGGAACATACTCCCTACGAGCAGTACTTC. Full variable domain (missing parts from reference TRBV5-1 and TRBJ2-7): KAGVTQTPRYLIKTRGQQVTLSCSPISGHRSVSWYQQTPGQGLQFLFEYFSETQRNKGNFPGRFSGRQFSNSRSEMNVSTLELGDSALYLCASSLEHTPYEQYFGPGTRLTVT.

V usage is TRBV11-2 and J usage is TRBJ2-7, with 7 bases that match TRBD2. Germline CDR1 reads SGHAT; CDR2 reads FQNNGV. This CDR3 is built from 14 residues. J was trimmed by 4 bases and V by 5 bases; bases with no gene match: 8. The CDR3 DNA reads TGTGCCAGCAGCGTAACGGGAGGAAGGTACGAGCAGTACGTC. Translating it yields CASSVTGGRYEQYV.

This clone was picked up one time. This chain joins TRBV6-5 and TRBJ1-4; D is unclear. With 6 bases removed from V and 10 bases from J, the gap between germline ends came to 12 bases. Looked up from germline, CDR1 is MNHEY and CDR2 is SVGAGI. This CDR3 has 12 residues. The DNA for the CDR3 is TGTGCCAGCAGCCCCGGTTGGCGAAAACTGTTTTTT. It encodes CASSPGWRKLFF.

The chain employs TRBV5-4 and TRBJ2-2, with D perhaps matching TRBD1 (5 bases). Trimming pared 4 bases from V and 0 bases from J, leaving 10 bases between. Germline assignment: CDR1 SGHNT and CDR2 YYREEE (reference sequence). The CDR3 totals 15 residues. CDR3 DNA sequence: TGTGCCAGCAGCCCTCCGACAGCGAACACCGGGGAGCTGTTTTTT. This encodes CASSPPTANTGELFF.

For this clone: The sample has other DNA sequences that encode this CDR3 too. The J gene is TRBJ2-7, the V gene TRBV6-2 or TRBV6-3; D unclear. This CDR3 contains 13 residues. CDR1 is MNHEY, CDR2 SVGEGT, per germline. V was clipped by 2 bases and J by 3 bases, with 8 bases between them. The CDR3, as DNA: TGTGCCAGCAGTTACCTTTCGGTCTACGAGCAGTACTTC. Residues: CASSYLSVYEQYF.

The chain is built from TRBV2 and TRBJ1-4; D may be TRBD1 (5 bases). Germline V gene data show CDR1 as SNHLY and CDR2 as FYNNEI. This CDR3 region has 14 residues. V was trimmed by 8 bases and J by 3 bases, leaving 13 bases between them. This CDR3 reads CASESGFANEKLFF. CDR3 coding DNA: TGTGCCAGCGAATCAGGGTTTGCTAATGAAAAACTGTTTTTT.

The V gene is TRBV9, the J gene TRBJ2-3, with 7 bases matching TRBD2. V was clipped by 7 bases and J by 2 bases; unmatched bases: 4. The CDR3 extends over 13 amino acids. Per the germline V gene, CDR1 is SGDLS and CDR2 is YYNGEE. Here the CDR3 DNA reads TGTGCCAGCCGGGGGGACTACACAGATACGCAGTATTTT. It translates to CASRGDYTDTQYF.

The rearrangement joins TRBV29-1 to TRBJ1-2; maybe TRBD1 (6 bases). The CDR3 spans 13 residues. CDR1 and CDR2 (germline): SQVTM, ANQGSEA. Trimming pared 6 bases from V and 4 bases from J, leaving 15 bases between. The CDR3 coding sequence is TGCAGCGTCAGGGTGACAGGATCCTATGGCTACACCTTC. It codes for CSVRVTGSYGYTF. The full variable domain, rest sourced from reference TRBV29-1 and TRBJ1-2, is SAVISQKPSRDICQRGTSLTIQCQVDSQVTMMFWYRQQPGQSLTLIATANQGSEATYESGFVIDKFPISRPNLTFSTLTVSNMSPEDSSIYLCSVRVTGSYGYTFGSGTRLTVV.

The chain links TRBV9 to TRBJ1-1; no clear D. The V gene lost 4 bases and the J gene lost 6 bases, with 10 bases spanning the gap. This CDR3 has 12 amino acids. CDR1 and CDR2 (germline): SGDLS, YYNGEE. CDR3 loop: CASSTSGAEAFF. The CDR3 nucleotides read TGTGCCAGCAGCACCAGCGGCGCTGAAGCTTTCTTT.

Only a few counts were recorded for this clone. The V call is TRBV24-1, the J call TRBJ1-5; 8 nucleotides agree with TRBD1. J was trimmed by 2 bases and V by 4 bases; bases with no gene match: 6. From germline, CDR1 is KGHDR and CDR2 SFDVKD. CDR3 length: 16 amino acids. Written as DNA, the CDR3 is TGTGCCACCAGTGACTACAGGGGGGTGGGCAATCAGCCCCAGCATTTT. Its translation is CATSDYRGVGNQPQHF.

V and J are TRBV5-8 and TRBJ2-3, with TRBD2 matching 10 bases. Trimming took 0 bases from V and 3 from J; bases not matched to a gene: 1. The CDR3 has 15 residues. Germline-derived CDR1 and CDR2 are SGHTS and YDEGEE. The CDR3 DNA is TGTGCCAGCAGCTTGGCTAGCGGGAGAACAGATACGCAGTATTTT. Translated, it gives CASSLASGRTDTQYF.

The chain couples TRBV27 to TRBJ2-7; 7 nucleotides agree with TRBD1. V gave up 8 bases and J gave up 3 bases; unmatched junction bases: 13. The CDR3 totals 15 residues. CDR1 is MNHEY and CDR2 is SMNVEV in the germline V gene (reference sequence). In DNA, the CDR3 is TGTGCCAGCTCAACCCTAGACAGGGTGGGCTACGAGCAGTACTTC. Translation: CASSTLDRVGYEQYF.

This clone was seen just once. The CDR3 sequence: CASSDLAGGYNEQFF. The CDR3 DNA follows: TGTGCCAGTAGCGACCTAGCGGGAGGCTACAATGAGCAGTTCTTC. The rearrangement links TRBV19 to TRBJ2-1, with 11 bases that match TRBD2. There are 15 residues in the CDR3. With V trimmed by 6 bases and J by 3 bases, 4 bases remained unmatched. CDR1 and CDR2 (germline): LNHDA, SQIVND (reference sequence).

The gene calls are TRBV5-1 and TRBJ1-2; 9 bases line up with TRBD1. The CDR3 consists of 16 residues. V shed 4 bases and J 7 bases; nucleotides not matched to a gene: 14. Germline V CDR1 and CDR2: SGHRS, YFSETQ. CDR3 region: CASSLVKQGAASGYTF. The CDR3 bases are TGCGCCAGCAGCCTTGTTAAACAGGGGGCCGCAAGTGGCTACACCTTC.

This sequence joins TRBV19 and TRBJ1-2; 7 nucleotides match TRBD1. The CDR3 is made up of 14 amino acids. The ends lost 6 bases at V and 0 bases at J; junction bases unmatched: 4. Germline V gene lookup returns CDR1 LNHDA and CDR2 SQIVND (reference sequence). CDR3 nucleotides: TGTGCCAGTAGGGACGGGACAGCTAACTATGGCTACACCTTC. Translated, it gives CASRDGTANYGYTF.

The genes are TRBV29-1 and TRBJ2-7; no clear D gene. Per germline, CDR1 SQVTM and CDR2 ANQGSEA. Trimming removed 4 bases at V and 5 bases at J, with 15 bases between. The CDR3 spans 13 residues. The chain's CDR3 is CSVVSNPTDEQYF. The CDR3 DNA reads as TGCAGCGTTGTTTCAAATCCGACGGACGAGCAGTACTTC.

This clone has a single count. J is TRBJ1-5 and V is TRBV24-1; D is undetermined. Germline lookup yields CDR1 KGHDR and CDR2 SFDVKD. The V gene lost 3 bases and the J gene lost 1 base, with 6 bases spanning the gap. The CDR3 consists of 14 residues. CDR3: CATSDPGSNQPQHF. As DNA, the CDR3 is TGTGCCACCAGTGATCCGGGAAGCAATCAGCCCCAGCATTTT.

This rearrangement joins TRBV6-5 to TRBJ2-5, with 9 nucleotides matching TRBD2. Germline loops: CDR1 MNHEY, CDR2 SVGAGI. J gave up 5 bases and V 6 bases, and 7 bases lay outside the gene matches. The CDR3 runs 14 residues. The CDR3 DNA reads as TGTGCCAGCAGGGTTAGCGGGAGACGGGAGACCCAGTACTTC. It translates to CASRVSGRRETQYF.

The gene calls are TRBV2 and TRBJ1-3, with D unclear. This CDR3 contains 14 residues. Germline V gene sequence: CDR1 SNHLY, CDR2 FYNNEI. V lost 2 bases and J lost 0, with 5 bases in between. The CDR3 DNA is TGTGCCAGCAGTGAAATCGCCTCTGGAAACACCATATATTTT. Translating it yields CASSEIASGNTIYF.

The chain employs TRBV4-1 and TRBJ1-4, with D hard to call. The CDR3 spans 15 residues. Trimming stripped 6 bases from V and 2 bases from J, with 13 bases between. Germline assignment: CDR1 MGHRA and CDR2 YSYEKL. CDR3 DNA sequence: TGCGCCAGCAGTCTCGAAGGATTTACTAATGAAAAACTGTTTTTT. This gives the protein CASSLEGFTNEKLFF.

The gene calls are TRBV4-3 and TRBJ2-4; 13 bases align to TRBD2. Germline values: CDR1 LGHNA, CDR2 YSLEER. Unmatched junction bases numbered 10, after V lost 4 bases and J lost 16 bases. This CDR3 spans 14 amino acids. The CDR3 region is CASSLRLAGGGLYF. The CDR3 DNA reads as TGCGCCAGCAGCCTCAGACTAGCGGGAGGAGGTCTATACTTC.

This chain uses TRBV1 with TRBJ2-7; the D call in the table, TRBD2, was not verified against the DNA. TRBV1 is described as a pseudogene. The length of the CDR3 is 18 residues. In DNA, the CDR3 is TGCACCAGCAGCCAAGAAAATGGAGGACTAGCGGGTCAGCTCGAGCAGTACGTC. Amino acid sequence: CTSSQENGGLAGQLEQYV.

This clone occurred once. The chain is built from TRBV7-3 and TRBJ2-3; D might be TRBD2 (7 bases). This CDR3 contains 15 residues. V lost 1 base to trimming and J lost 5 bases, with 13 bases between them. Germline V gene data show CDR1 as SGHTA and CDR2 as FQGTGA. CDR3 nucleotides: TGTGCCAGCAGCTTAATGGGGGGGGCCCAAGATACGCAGTATTTT. It translates to CASSLMGGAQDTQYF.

The chain is built from TRBV5-4 and TRBJ2-7; 8 bases are shared with TRBD1. Trimming at V came to 3 bases and at J to 0 bases, leaving 2 bases not matched to a gene. CDR3 size: 14 residues. CDR1 is SGHNT, CDR2 YYREEE, per germline (reference sequence). CDR3 sequence reads: CASSSGQDSYEQYF. The DNA of the CDR3 is TGTGCCAGCAGCTCGGGACAGGACTCCTACGAGCAGTACTTC.

The chain couples TRBV3-1 (or the pseudogene TRBV3-2) to TRBJ1-5; unclear D gene. CDR1 is LGHDT, CDR2 YNNKEL, per germline (reference sequence). The CDR3 consists of 15 residues. Trimming pared 4 bases from V and 8 bases from J, leaving 18 bases between. The DNA of the CDR3 is TGTGCCAGCAGCCTGGGGAGTTTAGATAAGAAGCCCCAGCATTTT. The encoded protein is CASSLGSLDKKPQHF.

The V and J genes are TRBV19 and TRBJ2-7; D could derive from TRBD1 or TRBD2 (5 bases each). CDR3 length equals 13 residues. CDR1 is LNHDA, CDR2 SQIVND, per germline (reference sequence). The V end lost 4 bases, the J end lost 2 bases, and 9 bases lay between the germline ends. The CDR3 protein is CASSRGLAYEQYF. The CDR3, as DNA: TGTGCCAGTAGTAGGGGGTTGGCCTACGAGCAGTACTTC.

The chain carries TRBV6-4 and TRBJ2-1, with D possibly TRBD2 on 6 matching bases. With 5 bases removed from V and 8 bases from J, the gap between germline ends came to 10 bases. Germline CDR1 and CDR2: MRHNA and SNTAGT. The CDR3 is 12 residues long. DNA for the CDR3: TGTGCCAGCAGTAAGGGCGGGGATGAGCAGTTCTTC. Protein sequence: CASSKGGDEQFF.

This clone was observed once. The V and J genes are TRBV28 and TRBJ1-4, with D perhaps TRBD1 (5 bases). V lost 5 bases and J 6 bases, leaving 16 bases between the germline ends. The CDR3 consists of 15 residues. The germline gives CDR1 MDHEN, CDR2 SYDVKM. The CDR3 protein is CASSSNRDGYEKLFF. The CDR3 coding sequence is TGTGCCAGCAGTAGTAACCGGGACGGGTATGAAAAACTGTTTTTT.

This rearrangement joins TRBV27 to TRBJ2-3, with D uncertain. V dropped 5 bases and J dropped 4 bases, with 16 bases sitting between them. This CDR3 spans 15 amino acids. Per the germline V gene, CDR1 is MNHEY and CDR2 is SMNVEV (reference sequence). CDR3 nucleotide sequence: TGTGCCAGCAGTCCCTCTCTCCACCTCCCAGATACGCAGTATTTT. Protein product: CASSPSLHLPDTQYF.

The chain carries TRBV6-2 or TRBV6-3 and TRBJ2-2, with 10 bases aligning to TRBD1. V gave up 5 bases and J gave up 4 bases; unmatched junction bases: 7. Germline V gene sequence: CDR1 MNHEY, CDR2 SVGEGT. The CDR3 totals 16 residues. CDR3 amino acids: CASSQAGTGVTGELFF. The CDR3 region has the DNA TGTGCCAGCAGTCAAGCCGGGACAGGGGTCACCGGGGAGCTGTTTTTT.